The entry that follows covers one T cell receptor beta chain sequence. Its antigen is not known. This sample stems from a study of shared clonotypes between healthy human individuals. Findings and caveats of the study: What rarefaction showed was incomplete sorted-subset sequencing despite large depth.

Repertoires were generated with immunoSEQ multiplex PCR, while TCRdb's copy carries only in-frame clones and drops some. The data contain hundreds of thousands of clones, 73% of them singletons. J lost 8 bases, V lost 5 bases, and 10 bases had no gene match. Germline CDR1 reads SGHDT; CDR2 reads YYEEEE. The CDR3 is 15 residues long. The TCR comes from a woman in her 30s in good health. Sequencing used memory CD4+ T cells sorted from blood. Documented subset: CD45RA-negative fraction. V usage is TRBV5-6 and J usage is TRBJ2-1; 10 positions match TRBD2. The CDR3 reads CASRSAGGPRDEQFF. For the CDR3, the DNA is TGTGCCAGCAGATCAGCGGGAGGGCCTAGGGATGAGCAGTTCTTC.